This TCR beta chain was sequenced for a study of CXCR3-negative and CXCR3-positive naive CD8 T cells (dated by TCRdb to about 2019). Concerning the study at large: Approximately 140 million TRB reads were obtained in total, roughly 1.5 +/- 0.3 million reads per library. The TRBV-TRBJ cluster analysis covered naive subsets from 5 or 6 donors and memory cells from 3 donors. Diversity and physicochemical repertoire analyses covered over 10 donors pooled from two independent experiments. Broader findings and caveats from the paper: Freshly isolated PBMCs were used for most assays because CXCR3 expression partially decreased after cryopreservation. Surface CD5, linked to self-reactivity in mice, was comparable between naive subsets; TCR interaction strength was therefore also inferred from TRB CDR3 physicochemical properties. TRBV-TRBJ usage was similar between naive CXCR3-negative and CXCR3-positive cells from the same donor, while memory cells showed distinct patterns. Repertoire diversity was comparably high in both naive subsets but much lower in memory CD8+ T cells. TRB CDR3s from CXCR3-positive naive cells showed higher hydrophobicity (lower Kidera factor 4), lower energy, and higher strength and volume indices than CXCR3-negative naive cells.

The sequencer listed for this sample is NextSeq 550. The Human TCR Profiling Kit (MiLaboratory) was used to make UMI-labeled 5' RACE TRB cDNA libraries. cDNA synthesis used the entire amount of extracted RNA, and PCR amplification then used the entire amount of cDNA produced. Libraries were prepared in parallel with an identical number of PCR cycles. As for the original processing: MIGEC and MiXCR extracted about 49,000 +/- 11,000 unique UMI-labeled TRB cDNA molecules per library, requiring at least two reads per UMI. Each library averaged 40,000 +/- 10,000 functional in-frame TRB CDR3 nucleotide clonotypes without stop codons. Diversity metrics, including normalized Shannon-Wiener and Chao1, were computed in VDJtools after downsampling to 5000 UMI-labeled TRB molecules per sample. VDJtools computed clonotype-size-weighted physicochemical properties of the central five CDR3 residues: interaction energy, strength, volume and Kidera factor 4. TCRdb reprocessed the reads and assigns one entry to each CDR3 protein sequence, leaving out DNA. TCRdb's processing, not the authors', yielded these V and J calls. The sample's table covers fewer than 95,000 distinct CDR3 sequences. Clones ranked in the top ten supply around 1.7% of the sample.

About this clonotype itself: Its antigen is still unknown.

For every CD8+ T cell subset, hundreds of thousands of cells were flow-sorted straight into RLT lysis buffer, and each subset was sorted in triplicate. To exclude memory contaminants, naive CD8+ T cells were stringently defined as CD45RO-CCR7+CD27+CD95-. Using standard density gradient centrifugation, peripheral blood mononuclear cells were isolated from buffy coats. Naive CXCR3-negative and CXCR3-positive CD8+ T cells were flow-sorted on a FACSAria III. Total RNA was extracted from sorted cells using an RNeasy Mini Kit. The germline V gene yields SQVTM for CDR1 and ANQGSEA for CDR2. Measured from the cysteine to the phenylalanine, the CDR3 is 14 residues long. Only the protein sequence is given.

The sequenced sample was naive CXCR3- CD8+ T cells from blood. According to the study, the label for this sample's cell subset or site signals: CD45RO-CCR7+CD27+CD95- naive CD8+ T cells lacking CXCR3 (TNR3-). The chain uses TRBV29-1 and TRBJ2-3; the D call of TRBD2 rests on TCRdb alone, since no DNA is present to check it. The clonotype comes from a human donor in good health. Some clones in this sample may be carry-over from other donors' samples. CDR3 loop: CSVDVAGGPDTQYF.